A selection of T cell receptor beta chains follows, all from one sample in a study of blood T cell repertoires in COVID-19. Repertoires were generated with immunoSEQ multiplex PCR, while TCRdb's copy carries only in-frame clones and drops some. The repertoire holds just over 250,000 clones, more than 90% seen once, with about 2.5% in the top ten. Sequenced sample: peripheral blood. The receptors were sampled from a person aged 18-35 years with COVID-19, enrolled during active disease. Both conserved end residues are part of each CDR3.

V gene,J gene,CDR3 protein
TRBV7-9,TRBJ1-6,CASSLVGQGEAPLHF
TRBV25-1,TRBJ2-2,CASSDQLAGRNTGELFF
TRBV29-1,TRBJ2-7,CSVGGGLSYEQYF
TRBV5-5,TRBJ1-2,CASSPGGGLGYTF
TRBV2,TRBJ1-6,CASHRGNNSPLHF
TRBV13,TRBJ1-1,CASSGGAVNTEAFF
TRBV5-1,TRBJ2-3,CASNRGGPDTQYF
TRBV6-2/TRBV6-3,TRBJ2-1,CASSYSELINEQFF
TRBV27,TRBJ1-5,CASRLTGMGPQPQHF
TRBV9,TRBJ2-7,CASSALSGRSEQYF
TRBV11-3,TRBJ2-4,CASSAVGVDIQYF
TRBV24-1,TRBJ1-1,CATSDPGKNTEAFF
TRBV24-1,TRBJ2-7,CATSDGTGGSEQYF
TRBV19,TRBJ1-5,CASTSGSREPQHF
TRBV6-1,TRBJ1-4,CASRYRGNNEKLFF
TRBV3-1/TRBV3-2,TRBJ2-5,CASSQSGDRETQYF
TRBV5-5,TRBJ2-6,CASRFGANGANVLTF
TRBV6-5,TRBJ2-7,CASSYDRREQYF
TRBV24-1,TRBJ2-7,CATTQGYEQYF
TRBV7-2,TRBJ2-2,CASSFRGTGELFF
TRBV15,TRBJ2-2,CATSRDMEGLYTGELFF
TRBV28,TRBJ2-3,CASSLASGRAVDTQYF
TRBV27,TRBJ2-1,CASSWTGNNEQFF
TRBV19,TRBJ2-1,CASSMTSGAANEQFF
TRBV7-9,TRBJ1-2,CASSLVNSYGYTF
TRBV27,TRBJ1-5,CASSYRSNQPQHF
TRBV7-2,TRBJ2-1,CASSLVTYNEQFF
TRBV5-1,TRBJ2-7,CASSLPQVSEQYF
TRBV5-1,TRBJ2-1,CASSLAGGAYNEQFF
TRBV27,TRBJ2-1,CASTHDRDNEQFF
TRBV3-1/TRBV3-2,TRBJ2-7,CASSQASGTSGSYDEQYF
TRBV5-8,TRBJ2-4,CASSLGSVGKNIQYF
TRBV27,TRBJ1-3,CASSGVGGNTIYF
TRBV29-1,TRBJ2-3,CSVTTATDTQYF
TRBV18,TRBJ2-5,CASSAYRGGETQYF
TRBV28,TRBJ2-5,CASGSLETQYF
TRBV19,TRBJ2-7,CASSYGSGGIYEQYF
TRBV27,TRBJ2-7,CASSSWAGTTSYEQYF
TRBV7-3,TRBJ2-1,CASSFTGGDEQFF
TRBV19,TRBJ2-1,CASSAGTSGYNEQFF
TRBV20-1,TRBJ1-1,CSASGLNTEAFF
TRBV29-1,TRBJ2-7,CSVEGVGGKQYF
TRBV5-4,TRBJ2-4,CASSFQGATKNIQYF
TRBV28,TRBJ1-5,CASRRELGQPQHF
TRBV5-5,TRBJ2-1,CASSNRDSLYNEQFF
TRBV12-3/TRBV12-4,TRBJ2-5,CASSDRSQETQYF
TRBV11-2,TRBJ2-3,CASSLGAEVSTDTQYF
TRBV6-6,TRBJ2-5,CASRGQGWETQYF
TRBV10-2,TRBJ2-2,CASSESGLNTGELFF
TRBV25-1,TRBJ2-2,CASSESDRGGTGELFF
TRBV5-1,TRBJ1-1,CASTMAGGTEAFF
TRBV11-2,TRBJ2-5,CASSSTSGTSTKTQYF
TRBV12-3/TRBV12-4,TRBJ1-2,CATAWGQKNGYTF
TRBV7-3,TRBJ2-2,CASSRLGQGKSGELFF
TRBV6-5,TRBJ1-2,CASSYDSRSYGYTF